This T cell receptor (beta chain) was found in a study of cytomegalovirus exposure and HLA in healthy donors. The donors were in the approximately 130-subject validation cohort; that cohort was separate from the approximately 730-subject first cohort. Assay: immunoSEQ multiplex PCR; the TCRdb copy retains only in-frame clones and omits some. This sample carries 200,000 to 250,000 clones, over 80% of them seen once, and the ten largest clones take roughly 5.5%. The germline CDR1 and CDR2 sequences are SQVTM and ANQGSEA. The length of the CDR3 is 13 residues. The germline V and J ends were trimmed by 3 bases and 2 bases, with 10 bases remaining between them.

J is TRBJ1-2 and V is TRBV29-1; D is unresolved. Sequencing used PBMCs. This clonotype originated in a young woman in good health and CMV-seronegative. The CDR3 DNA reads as TGCAGCGTTGAGCCTGGCGAAAACTATGGCTACACCTTC. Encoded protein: CSVEPGENYGYTF.